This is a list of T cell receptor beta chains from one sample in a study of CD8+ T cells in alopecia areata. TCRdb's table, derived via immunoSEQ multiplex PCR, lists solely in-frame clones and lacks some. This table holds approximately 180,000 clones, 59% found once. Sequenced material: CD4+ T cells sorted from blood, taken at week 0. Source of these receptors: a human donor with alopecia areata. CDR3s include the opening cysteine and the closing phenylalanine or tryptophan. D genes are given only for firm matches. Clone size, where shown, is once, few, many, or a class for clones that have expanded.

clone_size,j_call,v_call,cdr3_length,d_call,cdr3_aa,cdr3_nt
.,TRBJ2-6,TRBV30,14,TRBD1,CAWDRAAGANVLTF,TGTGCCTGGGACAGGGCAGCTGGGGCCAACGTCCTGACTTTC
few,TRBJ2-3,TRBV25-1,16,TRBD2,CASSDFKRGEADTQYF,TGTGCCAGCAGTGACTTCAAGCGGGGGGAGGCAGATACGCAGTATTTT
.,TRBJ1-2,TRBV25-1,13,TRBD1,CASSATGNYGYTF,TGTGCCAGCAGTGCGACAGGGAACTATGGCTACACCTTC
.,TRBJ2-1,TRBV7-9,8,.,CASPEQFF,TGTGCCAGCCCTGAGCAGTTCTTC
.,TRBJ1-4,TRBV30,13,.,CAWSVAGVAKLFF,TGTGCCTGGAGTGTCGCAGGGGTGGCAAAACTGTTTTTT
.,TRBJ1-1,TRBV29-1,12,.,CSVEKGSTEAFF,TGCAGCGTTGAAAAGGGCAGCACTGAAGCTTTCTTT
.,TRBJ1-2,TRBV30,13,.,CAWSRPLGTGYTF,TGTGCCTGGAGTCGACCGCTTGGGACCGGCTACACCTTC
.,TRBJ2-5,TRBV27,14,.,CASSSTNARETQYF,TGTGCCAGCAGTTCAACGAATGCCCGGGAGACCCAGTACTTC
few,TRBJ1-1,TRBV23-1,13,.,CASSQGMNTEAFF,TGCGCCAGCAGTCAGGGGATGAACACTGAAGCTTTCTTT
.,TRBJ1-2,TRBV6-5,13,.,CASSYSADGGYTF,TGTGCCAGCAGTTACTCGGCAGATGGGGGCTACACCTTC
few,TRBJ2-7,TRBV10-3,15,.,CAISEAQGGSYEQYF,TGTGCCATCAGTGAGGCGCAGGGGGGGTCCTACGAGCAGTACTTC